The 16 T cell receptor beta chains below were found in one sample sequenced in a study of T cell repertoires in cytomegalovirus infection. The antigens for these receptors are not known. TCRdb independently ran MiXCR on the reads; one entry per CDR3 protein. The sample shows about 830,000 distinct CDR3 sequences, approximately 32% of them seen only once. Sample: cultured CD8+ T cells from PBMCs, taken from culture after CMV antigen stimulation. The receptors shown here come from a human donor in good health (CMV status not recorded). Some clones in this sample may be carry-over from other donors' samples.

This clonotype is a singleton in its sample. One base away lies a much larger clone, so this may be a sequencing read error. The rearrangement joins TRBV7-2 to TRBJ2-7, with 7 bases matching TRBD1. The CDR3 length is 15 residues. CDR1 and CDR2 from the germline V gene are SGHTA and FQGNSA. The CDR3: CANSFRGQNLYEQYF. In DNA, the CDR3 is TGTGCCAACAGCTTCCGGGGACAGAACCTCTACGAGCAGTACTTC.

The chain employs TRBV9 and TRBJ2-1; 7 positions agree with TRBD1. V was clipped by 0 bases and J by 1 base; unmatched bases: 7. Germline loops: CDR1 SGDLS, CDR2 YYNGEE. The CDR3 loop spans 17 amino acids. CDR3 sequence reads: CASSVETPRGSYNEQFF. The CDR3 nucleotides read TGTGCCAGCAGCGTAGAAACACCCAGGGGGTCCTACAATGAGCAGTTCTTC.

V usage is TRBV9 and J usage is TRBJ2-1; no clear D. Germline V gene sequence: CDR1 SGDLS, CDR2 YYNGEE. The CDR3 runs 17 residues. The V end lost 4 bases, the J end lost 5 bases, and 22 bases lay between the germline ends. The CDR3 sequence: CASSPGSAQAVDNEQFF. The CDR3, as DNA: TGTGCCAGCAGCCCCGGATCGGCTCAAGCAGTAGACAATGAGCAGTTCTTC.

In this sample, this clonotype turned up a few times. The chain links TRBV7-9 to TRBJ1-1; D unresolved. Trimming left V 4 bases short and J 0 bases short, with 12 bases between. CDR1 and CDR2 (germline): SEHNR, FQNEAQ (reference sequence). The CDR3 is 15 amino acids. CDR3 coding DNA: TGTGCCAGCAGCTCTAAAAAGGGTATGAACACTGAAGCTTTCTTT. It encodes CASSSKKGMNTEAFF. The full variable domain, its missing parts supplied by reference TRBV7-9 and TRBJ1-1, is DTGVSQNPRHKITKRGQNVTFRCDPISEHNRLYWYRQTLGQGPEFLTYFQNEAQLEKSRLLSDRFSAERPKGSFSTLEIQRTEQGDSAMYLCASSSKKGMNTEAFFGQGTRLTVV.

The sample holds many counts of this clonotype. This chain joins TRBV7-8 and TRBJ2-7; D not certain. The length of the CDR3 is 14 residues. The ends were cut back, 5 bases at V and 2 bases at J, with 13 bases in the middle. Germline loops: CDR1 SGHVS, CDR2 FQNEAQ. The CDR3 spells CASSPHRETYEQYV. The DNA of the CDR3 is TGTGCCAGCAGCCCCCACAGAGAAACCTACGAGCAGTACGTC.

This clonotype came up a few times. V gene TRBV19 combines with J gene TRBJ2-1, with 11 nucleotides matching TRBD1. Trimming removed 1 base from V and 7 bases from J; junction bases left unmatched: 3. Germline V gene lookup returns CDR1 LNHDA and CDR2 SQIVND (reference sequence). The CDR3 runs to 15 residues. The CDR3 bases are TGTGCCAGTAGTATAGTGCGGGACAGGGGGAATGAGCAGTTCTTC. It specifies CASSIVRDRGNEQFF.

This sequence joins TRBV27 and TRBJ2-3; a weak D match, TRBD2 (6 bases). There are 16 residues in the CDR3. CDR1 is MNHEY, CDR2 SMNVEV, per germline (reference sequence). V lost 5 bases and J lost 0, with 15 bases in between. CDR3 loop: CASSPGTSSSTDTQYF. As DNA, the CDR3 is TGTGCCAGCAGTCCCGGGACTTCGTCTAGCACAGATACGCAGTATTTT.

This chain uses TRBV6-5 with TRBJ1-1; D not certain. The CDR3 runs to 15 residues. Germline CDR1 is MNHEY and CDR2 is SVGAGI. Trimming left V 2 bases short and J 5 bases short, with 15 bases between. The CDR3 DNA follows: TGTGCCAGCAGTTACGGTTCCCACAAAGCGACTGAAGCTTTCTTT. Translation gives CASSYGSHKATEAFF.

The chain uses TRBV5-6 and TRBJ2-3; D tentatively fits TRBD1 or TRBD2 (6 bases each). With 1 base removed from V and 2 bases from J, the gap between germline ends came to 11 bases. The germline CDR1 and CDR2 sequences are SGHDT and YYEEEE. The CDR3 is 15 amino acids. The CDR3 nucleotides are TGTGCCAGCAGCTTGAATAGGGGGGCCACAGATACGCAGTATTTT. This encodes CASSLNRGATDTQYF.

This clonotype was recorded many times. The chain recombines TRBV7-2 with TRBJ2-3; 12 bases line up with TRBD2. CDR3 length: 15 residues. Germline V CDR1 and CDR2: SGHTA, FQGNSA. The ends lost 6 bases at V and 5 bases at J; junction bases unmatched: 6. CDR3 DNA: TGTGCCAGCAGAGACCTAGCGGGGGGGCAAGATACGCAGTATTTT. This codes for CASRDLAGGQDTQYF. Together with reference TRBV7-2 and TRBJ2-3, the CDR3 gives the full variable domain: GAGVSQSPSNKVTEKGKDVELRCDPISGHTALYWYRQSLGQGLEFLIYFQGNSAPDKSGLPSDRFSAERTGGSVSTLTIQRTQQEDSAVYLCASRDLAGGQDTQYFGPGTRLTVL.

The chain is built from TRBV2 and TRBJ2-4, with no clear D. The CDR3 is 15 residues long. V was shortened by 0 bases and J by 0 bases, with 6 bases between the two germline ends. Germline loops: CDR1 SNHLY, CDR2 FYNNEI. Here the CDR3 DNA reads TGTGCCAGCAGTGAAGCTCGGAGAGCCAAAAACATTCAGTACTTC. This encodes CASSEARRAKNIQYF.

The chain employs TRBV6-1 and TRBJ1-2, with D perhaps TRBD1 (6 bases). V dropped 7 bases and J dropped 6 bases, with 12 bases sitting between them. The CDR3 spans 12 residues. The germline V gene has CDR1 MNHNS and CDR2 SASEGT. CDR3 DNA sequence: TGTGCCAGCAACCAGGGGACGGATGGCTACACCTTC. Protein sequence: CASNQGTDGYTF.

This chain joins TRBV19 and TRBJ2-7; D uncertain. The V and J ends lost 1 base and 6 bases respectively, with 22 bases between them. Germline loops: CDR1 LNHDA, CDR2 SQIVND (reference sequence). The CDR3 has 17 residues. DNA of the CDR3: TGTGCCAGTAGTATAGTATATCCTCCCGGGCAACATGGCGAGCAGTACTTC. Protein sequence: CASSIVYPPGQHGEQYF.

The chain is built from TRBV19 and TRBJ1-5, with 9 bases aligning to TRBD1. This CDR3 is built from 13 residues. Per the germline V gene, CDR1 is LNHDA and CDR2 is SQIVND (reference sequence). V lost 8 bases to trimming and J lost 9 bases; unmatched junction nucleotides: 8. CDR3 sequence: CASSGQGLRPQHF. CDR3 nucleotide sequence: TGTGCCAGTTCCGGACAGGGGCTGAGGCCCCAGCATTTT.

The V and J genes are TRBV6-5 and TRBJ2-1, with 9 nucleotides matching TRBD2. The trim removed 2 bases at V and 4 bases at J, leaving 6 bases unmatched. Germline V lookup: CDR1 MNHEY, CDR2 SVGAGI. The CDR3 extends over 16 amino acids. CDR3 amino acids: CASSYRSSGGYNEQFF. DNA of the CDR3: TGTGCCAGCAGTTACCGAAGTAGCGGGGGATACAATGAGCAGTTCTTC.

This clonotype has ten or more counts. The CDR3 loop is CASQAGGVGLEAFF. The CDR3 DNA reads as TGTGCCAGCCAAGCGGGAGGTGTGGGGTTGGAAGCTTTCTTT. This chain links TRBV27 with TRBJ1-1; D unclear. Germline V gene sequence: CDR1 MNHEY, CDR2 SMNVEV (reference sequence). The V end lost 8 bases, the J end lost 8 bases, and 21 bases lay between the germline ends. The CDR3 spans 14 residues.